The sample holds one count of the clone carrying this TCR beta chain. Its antigen remains unidentified. The sample originates from a study of cytotoxic CD8 clonotypes in ibrutinib-treated CLL. Study-wide context: Sequenced samples delivered averages of around 250,000 productive templates and tens of thousands of productive rearrangements. Study-level results: The study sampled sustained-remission and progressing patients at different times. Under therapy, public clonotypes either contracted or stayed stable, and they were uncommon.

CDR1 and CDR2 from the germline V gene are SGHTA and FQGNSA. Trimming cost V 1 base and J 4 bases, with 7 bases left between them. CDR3 length equals 13 residues. Method: immunoSEQ multiplex PCR; TCRdb's copy keeps in-frame clones and lacks some. The sample lists some 76,000 clones; 70% to 90% were seen once. This sequence joins TRBV7-2 and TRBJ1-1, with D unclear. The receptor was derived from a human donor with chronic lymphocytic leukemia. The starting material was PBMCs, obtained after 24 months of ibrutinib treatment. DNA for the CDR3: TGTGCCAGCAGCTTAGGTGGGAGCACTGAAGCTTTCTTT. As protein: CASSLGGSTEAFF.